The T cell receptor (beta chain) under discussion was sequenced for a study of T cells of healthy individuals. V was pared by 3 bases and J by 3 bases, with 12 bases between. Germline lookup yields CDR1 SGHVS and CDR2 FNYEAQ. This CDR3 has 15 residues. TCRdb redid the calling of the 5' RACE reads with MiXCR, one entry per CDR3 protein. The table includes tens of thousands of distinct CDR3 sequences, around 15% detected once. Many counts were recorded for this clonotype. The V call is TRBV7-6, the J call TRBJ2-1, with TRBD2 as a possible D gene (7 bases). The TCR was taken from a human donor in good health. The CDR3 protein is CASSLKGGIYNEQFF. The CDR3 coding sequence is TGTGCCAGCAGCTTGAAGGGGGGGATCTACAATGAGCAGTTCTTC. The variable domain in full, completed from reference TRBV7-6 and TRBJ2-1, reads GAGVSQSPRYKVTKRGQDVALRCDPISGHVSLYWYRQALGQGPEFLTYFNYEAQQDKSGLPNDRFSAERPEGSISTLTIQRTEQRDSAMYRCASSLKGGIYNEQFFGPGTRLTVL.